This TCR beta chain was documented in a study of type 1 and type 2 diabetes patients. About this clonotype: No antigen is known for it.

Overall study findings and caveats: Groups were not age- or gender-matched, which may bias interpretation.

The CDR3 is made up of 19 amino acids. Trimming stripped 2 bases from V and 1 base from J, with 18 bases between. CDR1 is SEHNR and CDR2 is FQNEAQ in the germline V gene (reference sequence). The PCR template was genomic DNA. A primer set of 30 forward and 13 reverse primers amplified the CDR3. MiXCR, run by TCRdb on the multiplex PCR reads, gives a single entry per CDR3 protein. The sample shows around 300,000 distinct CDR3 sequences, around 47% of them seen only once. Donors had no other autoimmune disease or infection in four weeks. The chain links TRBV7-9 to TRBJ2-6, with D maybe TRBD1 (6 bases). The source is a young man with type 2 diabetes. The specimen was peripheral blood mononuclear cells (PBMCs). DNA of the CDR3: TGTGCCAGCAGCTTAAGAAGGGGGATCTCAACTTCTGGGGCCAACGTCCTGACTTTC. Translating gives CASSLRRGISTSGANVLTF.